This T cell receptor beta chain was identified during a study of blood T cell repertoires in COVID-19. Study-level background: Donors in the United States, Italy and Spain gave samples during acute or convalescent COVID-19. T cells, B-cell-depleted T cells, or PBMCs provided the cDNA or gDNA that served as material.

Original handling: Researchers report that nucleated cell counts were estimated from reference gene primer amplification. Method: immunoSEQ multiplex PCR; TCRdb's copy keeps in-frame clones and lacks some. V, J and clone size derive from that table, while D and trimming were established from the DNA sequence. The table lists 100,000 to 150,000 clones, approximately 80% of them singletons. J was trimmed by 2 bases and V by 5 bases; bases with no gene match: 3. Germline assignment: CDR1 MDHEN and CDR2 SYDVKM. The CDR3 runs to 13 residues. V and J are TRBV28 and TRBJ2-7; 7 nucleotides match TRBD2. The clonotype comes from an older woman with acute or convalescent COVID-19. What was sequenced was peripheral blood. In nucleotides, the CDR3 is TGTGCCAGCAGTAGCGGGGACGCCTACGAGCAGTACTTC. Translation: CASSSGDAYEQYF.